This entry concerns a single T cell receptor beta chain. Its antigen is still unknown. No much larger clonotype is one base removed from it; base qualities were not supplied. PBMCs were isolated by density centrifugation and stained for CD3, CD4 and CD8, after which CD4+ and CD8+ T cells were sorted on a FACSAria. Scalp biopsies and blood samples were obtained from unaffected controls. Cut back by 3 bases and 4 bases, the V and J ends lie 9 bases apart. CDR1 SQVTM and CDR2 ANQGSEA were looked up in the germline V gene. The CDR3 has 12 amino acids, counting the end cysteine and phenylalanine. Solely the CDR3 DNA is kept, with 36 bases framed from the first base. These data are taken from a study of CD8+ T cells in alopecia areata (dated by TCRdb to the late 2010s). General notes on the study: In both human patients and the C3H/HeJ mouse model, the study applied high-throughput TCRbeta sequencing to look at T cell clonal expansion in alopecia areata. The RNA source kit depended on sample type: the PAXgene miRNA kit for fixed scalp, the miRNeasy kit for PBMCs, and the RNeasy kit for mouse skin. TCRbeta CDR3 regions were amplified by immunoSEQ multiplex PCR using 35 Vbeta forward and 13 Jbeta reverse primers. Scalp clonality was compared across normal scalp (n=4), patchy alopecia areata scalp (n=8), and alopecia totalis/universalis scalp (n=8). Scalp tissue and sorted CD4+ and CD8+ peripheral blood T cells from patchy and totalis/universalis alopecia areata patients and from healthy controls were covered by human TCRbeta sequencing.

Preparation of the library involved the immunoSEQ multiplex PCR assay. For TCR sequencing, RNA was extracted from every sample and reverse transcribed into cDNA to serve as template. First-strand cDNA was synthesized using SuperScript III with a 2:1 mix of oligo-dT and random hexamers. A synthetic immune receptor repertoire was used to assess amplification bias, and residual bias was removed computationally. Under the source paper's analysis protocol: Raw reads were preprocessed to remove errors, and CDR3 was defined according to IMGT conventions as the region from the conserved cysteine to phenylalanine. Clonality was computed as 1 minus the Shannon entropy, with the entropy normalized by log2 of the number of productive unique TCRs. Whether scalp clones were CD4 or CD8 was inferred by matching scalp TCRbeta sequences against CD4 and CD8 repertoires sorted from blood. The immuneACCESS repertoire file appears here via TCRdb, limited to in-frame rearrangements. These files lack a portion of the clones; in checked studies, under half of the deficit traces to unresolved V genes, and the cause of the others is not known. V and J calls and clone size are those listed in that table; D and trimming were worked out from the DNA. Present in this sample are 150,000 or so clones, 45% to 60% of which were seen just once. The top ten constitute 4.5% to 5% of the sample.

The research as a whole found: Resident alphabeta T cells in normal human skin are also sequenced, complicating scalp TCR repertoire analysis, unlike mouse skin dominated by gammadelta T cells. Compared with normal scalp, lesional scalp had higher clonality and more expanded CD8+ clones, particularly in alopecia totalis/universalis, a pattern that suggests antigenic drive. Shared TCR sequences between patients were less evident than in mice, which may be partly attributable to HLA diversity in the patient population.

The source material was CD4+ T cells sorted from blood. The V and J genes are TRBV29-1 and TRBJ1-2, and the D gene may be TRBD1, 5 bases matching. This receptor was obtained from a human donor in good health. The CDR3 protein is CSVDRGSYGYTF. The nucleotide sequence reads TGCAGCGTTGATCGGGGGTCCTATGGCTACACCTTC. With the portions outside the CDR3 filled from the reference TRBV29-1 and TRBJ1-2 genes, the complete variable region becomes SAVISQKPSRDICQRGTSLTIQCQVDSQVTMMFWYRQQPGQSLTLIATANQGSEATYESGFVIDKFPISRPNLTFSTLTVSNMSPEDSSIYLCSVDRGSYGYTFGSGTRLTVV.